This T cell receptor (beta chain) derives from a study of Ad26.COV2.S vaccination and SARS-CoV-2 variants. General study results and limits: Spike-specific TCR breadth in vaccine recipients exceeded that seen in placebo recipients. Vaccinees reportedly had broad spike-specific CD8+ and CD4+ T cell responses.

Stated treatment: over 15 received Ad26.COV2.S at low or high dose, single or two shots; about 5 received placebo; per-sample allocation not given. Sampling was performed 63 days after the first vaccine or placebo injection. As concerns this clone: The antigen remains undetermined.

The repertoire was sequenced with immunoSEQ multiplex PCR; TCRdb's copy has only in-frame clones and lacks some. The data hold about 440,000 clones, with around 91% observed a single time. This receptor was identified in a person between 18 and 65 years old who received the Ad26.COV2.S COVID-19 vaccine or a placebo. The input for sequencing was peripheral blood, taken in a trial of Ad26.COV2.S vaccine versus placebo.

CDR3 amino acids: CASSLRTGYPATNEKLFF. Here the CDR3 DNA reads TGTGCCAGCAGCTTAAGAACAGGTTACCCGGCAACTAATGAAAAACTGTTTTTT. The rearrangement joins TRBV7-2 to TRBJ1-4, with a possible D match to TRBD1 (5 bases). Between the trimmed V and J ends, which lost 2 bases and 0 bases, there was a span of 16 bases. The CDR3 sequence is 18 residues long. Germline values: CDR1 SGHTA, CDR2 FQGNSA.